The clone carrying this T cell receptor (beta chain) was recorded a few times. Preparing the TCRbeta library involved the use of unique molecular identifiers. TCRdb processed the PCR reads anew with MiXCR; each CDR3 protein has one entry. The sample includes about half a million distinct CDR3 sequences, approximately 12% seen only once; the top ten take less than 6.5%. This sample was taken from a study of T-cell reconstitution after alpha-beta-depleted transplantation in children. The junction had 4 bases not matched to a gene; V was cut back by 4 bases and J by 3 bases. Germline values: CDR1 SGHRS, CDR2 YFSETQ. The CDR3 extends over 14 amino acids.

The TCR was taken from a human donor who donated a stem cell graft to a child with combined immunodeficiency. The rearrangement links TRBV5-1 to TRBJ2-7; TRBD2 matches 10 bases. The sample in question was PBMCs from the stem cell graft donor, obtained from the stem cell graft. CDR3: CASSKGTSVYEQYF. The CDR3 bases are TGCGCCAGCAGCAAAGGGACTAGCGTCTACGAGCAGTACTTC. Full variable domain (outside the CDR3, taken from reference TRBV5-1 and TRBJ2-7): KAGVTQTPRYLIKTRGQQVTLSCSPISGHRSVSWYQQTPGQGLQFLFEYFSETQRNKGNFPGRFSGRQFSNSRSEMNVSTLELGDSALYLCASSKGTSVYEQYFGPGTRLTVT.